This TCR beta chain was sequenced for a study of CD8 T cells in Susac syndrome. This CDR3 has 18 amino acids. V was clipped by 5 bases and J by 5 bases; unmatched bases: 11. CDR1 is MDHEN, CDR2 SYDVKM, per germline. When the RNA was reverse transcribed, random hexamers were used with an input of roughly 0.45 to 1 ug. Using its own MiXCR run on the immunoSEQ multiplex PCR reads, TCRdb lists one record per CDR3 protein. The data hold roughly 120,000 distinct CDR3 sequences, with 94% observed a single time. The rearrangement links TRBV28 to TRBJ2-3; 15 positions match TRBD2. The TCR originated in a human donor in good health. The sample taken for sequencing was CD4+ T cells from PBMCs. The CDR3 protein is CASSTTGLAGGVGDTQYF. The DNA of the CDR3 is TGTGCCAGCAGTACTACGGGACTAGCGGGAGGTGTGGGAGATACGCAGTATTTT.